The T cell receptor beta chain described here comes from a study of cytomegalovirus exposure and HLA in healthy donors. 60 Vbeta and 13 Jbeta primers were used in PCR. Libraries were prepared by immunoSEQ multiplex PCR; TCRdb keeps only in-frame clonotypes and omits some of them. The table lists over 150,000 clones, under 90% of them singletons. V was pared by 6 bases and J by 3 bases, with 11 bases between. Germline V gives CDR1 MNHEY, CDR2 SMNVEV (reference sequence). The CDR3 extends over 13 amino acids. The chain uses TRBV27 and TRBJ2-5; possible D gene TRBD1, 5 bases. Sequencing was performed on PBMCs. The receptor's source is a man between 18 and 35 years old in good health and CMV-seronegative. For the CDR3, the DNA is TGTGCCAGCAGATGTTTAGGGGAAGAGACCCAGTACTTC. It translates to CASRCLGEETQYF.